These 14 T cell receptor beta chains originate from one sample sequenced in a study of T cells in Graves' hyperthyroidism and ophthalmopathy. Amplification yielded TCR beta CDR3 regions, with RNA transcripts as the source. When the TCR CDR3 underwent first-round RT-PCR, the HTBI primer set was used. One entry per CDR3 protein results from TCRdb running MiXCR on the multiplex PCR reads. The sample comprises around 600,000 distinct CDR3 sequences, over 40% of which are singletons, and under 8.5% rests with the top ten. Sequenced material: peripheral blood or thyroid tissue (not recorded which). Receptors originate from an adult man with Graves' disease, either hyperthyroidism or ophthalmopathy (not recorded which).

V is TRBV9 and J is TRBJ2-5, with 8 bases matching TRBD2. CDR3 length: 17 residues. Germline loops: CDR1 SGDLS, CDR2 YYNGEE. After removal of 4 bases from V and 3 bases from J, the junction contained 14 bases not matched to a gene. Written as DNA, the CDR3 is TGTGCCAGCAGCCCCACAGAGGGACTAGGCTGGGAAGAGACCCAGTACTTC. Its translation: CASSPTEGLGWEETQYF.

The CDR3 loop reads CASSRLGRGNTEAFF. In DNA form, the CDR3 reads TGTGCCAGCAGTCGACTAGGACGGGGAAACACTGAAGCTTTCTTT. The chain employs TRBV25-1 and TRBJ1-1, with D unresolved. CDR3 length equals 15 residues. Trimming took off 5 bases at V and 2 bases at J, with 15 bases between the two ends. Germline V gene data show CDR1 as MGHDK and CDR2 as SYGVNS.

This clonotype has only a few counts. The chain joins TRBV2 to TRBJ1-2; D remains unclear. CDR3 length: 13 residues. V shed 5 bases and J shed 6 bases, with 13 bases lying between them. Germline CDR1 SNHLY, CDR2 FYNNEI. The CDR3 here is CASSYLGRNGYTF. DNA of the CDR3: TGTGCCAGCAGTTACCTGGGAAGGAATGGCTACACCTTC.

In this sample, this clonotype turned up a few times. The V call is TRBV20-1, the J call TRBJ1-1; 9 bases map to TRBD1. CDR1 and CDR2 (germline): DFQATT, SNEGSKA (reference sequence). The ends lost 3 bases at V and 1 base at J; junction bases unmatched: 9. This CDR3 is built from 16 residues. The CDR3 bases are TGCAGTGCTAGGGACAGGGGATGGCCTCGGAACACTGAAGCTTTCTTT. It specifies CSARDRGWPRNTEAFF.

The CDR3 DNA reads TGCAGTGCTAGCCGGACAGATGCTTATGAGACCCAGTACTTC. Protein product: CSASRTDAYETQYF. This chain joins TRBV20-1 and TRBJ2-5; D perhaps matches TRBD1 (6 bases). The CDR3 has 14 residues. V was cut by 3 bases and J by 5 bases, with 16 bases left in between. CDR1 and CDR2 from the germline V gene are DFQATT and SNEGSKA (reference sequence).

This clonotype was seen only a few times. This chain links TRBV7-9 with TRBJ1-4; no reliable D call. Deletions cut 5 bases from V and 6 bases from J, with 10 bases between. Germline lookup yields CDR1 SEHNR and CDR2 FQNEAQ (reference sequence). The CDR3 covers 13 residues. The CDR3 here is CASSPSLDEKLFF. The DNA of the CDR3 is TGTGCCAGCAGCCCATCCTTAGATGAAAAACTGTTTTTT. Full variable domain (missing parts from reference TRBV7-9 and TRBJ1-4): DTGVSQNPRHKITKRGQNVTFRCDPISEHNRLYWYRQTLGQGPEFLTYFQNEAQLEKSRLLSDRFSAERPKGSFSTLEIQRTEQGDSAMYLCASSPSLDEKLFFGSGTQLSVL.

This clonotype was detected only a few times. The junction shows a germline mismatch at one end, possibly a read error. The chain links TRBV7-9 to TRBJ1-1; the D gene is possibly TRBD1 (6 bases). The CDR3 is 16 amino acids. Germline V gene data show CDR1 as SEHNR and CDR2 as FQNEAQ (reference sequence). In nucleotides, the CDR3 is TGCGCCAGCAGCCAAACAGGGATAACCCGAAACACTGAAGCTTTCTTT. Translated: CASSQTGITRNTEAFF.

The sample holds one count of this clonotype. This sequence joins TRBV5-1 and TRBJ1-1; D gene uncertain. This CDR3 contains 15 residues. Germline CDR1 reads SGHRS; CDR2 reads YFSETQ. V shed 4 bases and J shed 3 bases, with 16 bases lying between them. In nucleotides, the CDR3 is TGCGCCAGCAGCCAAGTGGACCCCCGGGACACTGAAGCTTTCTTT. Encoded protein: CASSQVDPRDTEAFF.

The chain couples TRBV10-3 to TRBJ2-5; the D is unclear. Deletions cut 4 bases from V and 4 bases from J, with 7 bases between. Germline CDR1 ENHRY, CDR2 SYGVKD. The CDR3 spans 12 residues. This CDR3 is CAISAGSETQYF. DNA of the CDR3: TGTGCCATCAGTGCGGGTTCAGAGACCCAGTACTTC.

The V and J genes are TRBV29-1 and TRBJ2-7; a weak D match, TRBD2 (6 bases). The V gene lost 3 bases and the J gene lost 2 bases, with 11 bases spanning the gap. Germline CDR1 SQVTM, CDR2 ANQGSEA. CDR3 length: 13 residues. Here the CDR3 reads CSVEGEDPYEQYF. The CDR3 DNA sequence: TGCAGCGTTGAGGGGGAGGACCCCTACGAGCAGTACTTC.

The V and J genes are TRBV2 and TRBJ1-6; D possibly corresponds to TRBD1 (6 bases). V was shortened by 5 bases and J by 13 bases, with 18 bases between the two germline ends. The CDR3 has 14 amino acids. Per germline, CDR1 SNHLY and CDR2 FYNNEI. The CDR3 loop reads CASSLGGPGQPLHF. The CDR3 coding sequence is TGTGCCAGCAGTTTGGGGGGACCCGGACAGCCCCTCCACTTT. Variable domain in full (rest from reference TRBV2 and TRBJ1-6): EPEVTQTPSHQVTQMGQEVILRCVPISNHLYFYWYRQILGQKVEFLVSFYNNEISEKSEIFDDQFSVERPDGSNFTLKIRSTKLEDSAMYFCASSLGGPGQPLHFGNGTRLTVT.

The V call is TRBV3-1, the J call TRBJ1-5; 8 nucleotides agree with TRBD1. Trimming at V came to 3 bases and at J to 7 bases, leaving 5 bases not matched to a gene. Germline-derived CDR1 and CDR2 are LGHDT and YNNKEL (reference sequence). The CDR3 consists of 14 residues. CDR3 nucleotides: TGTGCCAGCAGCCAGACAGGGGTAGGACAGCCCCAGCATTTT. It translates to CASSQTGVGQPQHF.

The chain joins TRBV2 to TRBJ1-5; D may be TRBD1 (6 bases). The CDR3 spans 14 residues. V was pared by 3 bases and J by 6 bases, with 12 bases between. CDR1 is SNHLY, CDR2 FYNNEI, per germline. The CDR3 region is CASSENGGAQPQHF. The CDR3 nucleotides read TGTGCCAGCAGTGAGAATGGGGGGGCTCAGCCCCAGCATTTT. Based on the CDR3 plus reference TRBV2 and TRBJ1-5, the full variable domain is EPEVTQTPSHQVTQMGQEVILRCVPISNHLYFYWYRQILGQKVEFLVSFYNNEISEKSEIFDDQFSVERPDGSNFTLKIRSTKLEDSAMYFCASSENGGAQPQHFGDGTRLSIL.

Notes on this clonotype: A single base separates this from a much larger clone, so it may be a read error. The V gene is TRBV7-9, the J gene TRBJ1-2; the match to TRBD1 covers 7 bases. The V segment lost 4 bases and the J segment 5 bases; nucleotides outside the gene matches: 7. The CDR3 extends over 14 amino acids. Germline assignment: CDR1 SEHNR and CDR2 FQNEAQ (reference sequence). Here the CDR3 DNA reads TGTGCCAGCAGCTACGGACAGGCGGGTTATGGCTACACCTTC. Translation: CASSYGQAGYGYTF.